This T cell receptor beta chain derives from a study of beta chain features in type 1 diabetes. Notes on the study in general: Across all four CD4+ subsets, people with type 1 diabetes showed modestly shorter TCRB CDR3s. A cDNA-based sequencing approach could over-represent cells with high TCR expression.

The sample holds a few counts of this clone. The target antigen is unknown. Compared with germline, one end of the junction differs, possibly owing to a read error. Germline lookup yields CDR1 MNHEY and CDR2 SMNVEV (reference sequence). CDR3 length: 13 amino acids. Since all of the isolated RNA was reverse transcribed, expressed TCRB transcripts were what got sequenced. The assay was immunoSEQ multiplex PCR, and TCRdb's table has in-frame clones only and misses some. The profile shows hundreds of thousands of clones, around 15% of them singletons. The clonotype originates from a man younger than 35 with type 1 diabetes. The gene calls are TRBV27 and TRBJ1-4; D unclear. The source material was naive CD4+ T cells from blood. CDR3 in amino acids: CASSRRENENLFF. Written as DNA, the CDR3 is TGTGCCAGCTCCCGGAGGGAGAATGAAAACCTGTTTTTT.